Below, one T cell receptor (beta chain) is given with its context. This record comes from a study of blood T cell repertoires in COVID-19. Study-level background: COVID-19 samples, acute and convalescent, were from the United States, Italy and Spain.

Clones were read by immunoSEQ multiplex PCR, and TCRdb kept only the in-frame ones, dropping some. The sample contains about 210,000 clones, just under 85% of which appear only once. The source is a woman in her forties or fifties with active or convalescent COVID-19. The sample taken for sequencing was peripheral blood.

In DNA, the CDR3 is TGCGCCAGCAGCCCGCAGGGGAATTCCTACGAGCAGTACGTC. It translates to CASSPQGNSYEQYV. V and J are TRBV5-1 and TRBJ2-7; perhaps TRBD1 as D (6 bases). V dropped 4 bases and J dropped 1 base, with 12 bases sitting between them. The germline V gene encodes CDR1 SGHRS and CDR2 YFSETQ. The CDR3 runs 14 residues.